This TCR beta chain was profiled in a study of blood T cell repertoires in COVID-19. Study-wide background: COVID-19 samples, acute and convalescent, were from the United States, Italy and Spain. The cDNA or gDNA used as material had been derived from T cells, B-cell-depleted T cells, or PBMCs.

The Seattle patients, enrolled during active infection, were followed longitudinally. Authors' data handling: Reference gene primer amplification gave estimated nucleated cell counts. The data were produced by immunoSEQ multiplex PCR, yet TCRdb's version contains in-frame clones alone and is incomplete. D and trimming come from the DNA, and the V and J calls and clone size come from that table. The data contain about 210,000 clones, more than 75% of them seen just once; the ten biggest clones take up about 5.6%. The sequence was collected from a woman in her 70s with COVID-19, enrolled during active disease. Source material: peripheral blood.

The CDR3 coding sequence is TGTGCCAGCACCACCGGACTAGCGGGAAACACAGATACGCAGTATTTT. Protein product: CASTTGLAGNTDTQYF. The rearrangement links TRBV7-2 to TRBJ2-3; TRBD2 aligns across 12 bases. The length of the CDR3 is 16 residues. CDR1 is SGHTA and CDR2 is FQGNSA in the germline V gene. The V gene end was trimmed by 7 bases and the J gene end by 2 bases; junction bases not matched to a gene: 7.